This entry features one T cell receptor beta chain sequence. The target of this receptor is not known. No base quality values were provided; no much bigger clone lies one nucleotide off. This specimen comes from a study of shared clonotypes between healthy human individuals (dated by TCRdb to about 2020). About the study as a whole: The cohort comprised a couple of women and a few men aged 18 to 49 years. For each donor, CD4 naive and CD4 memory were each given three plates, CD8 naive was given two plates, and CD8 memory was given one plate. The study deeply sequenced blood TCR repertoires of about five healthy adults to estimate repertoire size and the extent of clonotype sharing between individuals. To increase sequencing depth and limit assay-specific biases, different laboratories used diverse techniques to prepare libraries and sequence TCR repertoires. Between about 0.9 and 8.9 billion PBMCs per donor were obtained by leukapheresis. Study-wide findings and limitations: Only blood was sampled, and tissue TCR repertoires likely differ from those in blood. Compared with non-shared clonotypes, clonotypes shared by all four sorted-subset donors had higher generation probabilities. Larger estimated clonotype richness was generally found for naive subsets than for memory subsets. Because the study included a small number of donors, the genetic and exposure-history diversity represented was limited. Rarefaction of sorted-subset datasets indicated incomplete sequencing despite the large sequencing depth. Roughly 5.2% of naive CD4, 3.5% of naive CD8, about 2.5% of memory CD4, and about 0.4% of memory CD8 clonotypes were shared across a few donors. Based on pairwise subsampling, the degree of clonotype sharing among donors was expected to be affected by sequencing depth.

For the CD8 naive samples, CD45RO-negative cells were positively selected for CCR7, yielding a CD45RA+CCR7+ population from which TemRA cells were excluded. The donors were healthy, HIV-negative adults with no recently reported acute infections or vaccinations. All donors were Caucasian adults living in Nashville, Tennessee, USA. Blood was obtained by leukapheresis, after which PBMCs were separated by Ficoll-Histopaque density gradient centrifugation and cryopreserved in liquid nitrogen vapor phase. Purity and quantity of every magnetically sorted T cell population were checked by analytical flow cytometry. Each sorted fraction had its genomic DNA isolated and then quantified by UV absorbance on a Nanodrop 2000c. Using the deep immunoSEQ assay, multiplex PCR amplified TCR CDR3 regions from genomic DNA. Extracted genomic DNA from each cell subset was spread evenly across all wells of several immunoSEQ 96-well plates, with each plate serving as a replicate. For sorted subsets, roughly 200 ng genomic DNA, equal to 30,000 to 35,000 T cell genomes, was loaded into each replicate PCR. Purified libraries were measured with a Qubit 3.0 fluorometer, size-checked on a Bioanalyzer 2100, and measured again with the KAPA Library Quantification kit. Every immunoSEQ 96-well plate was sequenced on a dedicated single-read 150-cycle Illumina NextSeq 550 flow cell. The study's processing was this. The immunoSEQ output contained only junctional sequences without quality scores, so filtering could not match that applied to full-length reads. Sequences were annotated with PyIR, a Python wrapper for IgBLAST v1.9, and V/J genes and CDR3 were assigned using IMGT germline references. Reads were removed for weak V/J assignments (E-value above 1e-6), missing CDR3, stop codons, out-of-frame junctions, or ambiguous translated residues. V3J clonotypes were defined by identical inferred V gene, J gene, and CDR3 amino acid sequence. Percentage overlap between repertoires was calculated by dividing the number of shared unique clonotypes by the size of the smaller repertoire. Three approaches were used to assess repertoire richness: RTK rarefaction, the Chao1 estimator, and Recon v2.1 estimates of unobserved clonotypes. OLGA was used to compute generation probabilities for all TCRbeta clonotypes that the gDNA method yielded from a few donors. The table comes from immuneACCESS by way of TCRdb, which keeps in-frame sequences with V and J called. Part of the clones is missing from these tables; in studies checked, under half for an unresolved V gene and the rest for unknown reasons. For V, J and clone size, that table is used; D and trimming come from the DNA. Recorded for this sample are about 2.1 million clones; about 93% of them occurred a single time. The top ten constitute around 1.8% of the sample.

The CDR3 runs 15 amino acids, cysteine and phenylalanine included. Only the CDR3 region is kept as DNA, spanning 45 bases read in frame from base 1. From the germline V gene (reference sequence), CDR1 is SEHNR and CDR2 is FQNEAQ. V is shortened by 1 base, J by 6 bases, and the region joining them spans 13 bases. The sequenced sample consisted of naive CD8+ T cells from PBMCs. The cell subset or site label for this specimen denotes: CD45RA+CCR7+. This chain joins TRBV7-9 to TRBJ2-1, with TRBD2 tentatively as D gene (6 bases match). The receptor was isolated from a man aged 18 to 30 in good health. Some clones in this sample may be carry-over from other donors' samples. The nucleotide sequence is given as TGTGCCAGCAGCTTAGGTGGGACTCCCTTCAATGAGCAGTTCTTC. Its coded protein is CASSLGGTPFNEQFF.